Listed below are T cell receptor beta chains from one sample, sequenced in a study of regulatory and conventional T cells in RAG deficiency. TCRdb's table, derived via immunoSEQ multiplex PCR, lists solely in-frame clones and lacks some. The data show around 30,000 clones, roughly 96% seen once. These sequences were also reported in another study, on regulatory T cells.

Sequenced: CD25- CD4+ T cells sorted from blood. All receptors derive from a human donor in good health. Both conserved end residues are part of each CDR3. A D gene is named only where the DNA matches it firmly. Size tells how often a clone was seen (once, few, many) or the class of an expanded clone, and some rows leave it out.

D gene: .; V gene: TRBV5-1; clone size: .; J gene: TRBJ1-1; CDR3 protein: CASSLVEGRRTEAFF; CDR3 DNA: TGCGCCAGCAGCTTGGTGGAGGGAAGGAGGACTGAAGCTTTCTTT
D gene: TRBD2; V gene: TRBV5-6; clone size: .; J gene: TRBJ2-5; CDR3 protein: CASSSGLASETQYF; CDR3 DNA: TGTGCCAGCAGCTCGGGACTAGCCAGTGAGACCCAGTACTTC
D gene: TRBD2; V gene: TRBV11-2; clone size: .; J gene: TRBJ2-3; CDR3 protein: CASSLAASGVPDTQYF; CDR3 DNA: TGTGCCAGCAGCTTAGCGGCTAGCGGGGTGCCAGATACGCAGTATTTT
D gene: .; V gene: TRBV6-6; clone size: .; J gene: TRBJ2-3; CDR3 protein: CASSFQTGGTQYF; CDR3 DNA: TGTGCCAGCAGTTTCCAGACAGGTGGAACGCAGTATTTT
D gene: .; V gene: TRBV18; clone size: .; J gene: TRBJ1-1; CDR3 protein: CASSLADTEAFF; CDR3 DNA: TGTGCCAGCTCACTTGCAGACACTGAAGCTTTCTTT
D gene: .; V gene: TRBV30; clone size: .; J gene: TRBJ1-1; CDR3 protein: CAWSINPGLTNTEAFF; CDR3 DNA: TGTGCCTGGAGTATCAATCCAGGGCTCACGAACACTGAAGCTTTCTTT
D gene: .; V gene: TRBV11-2; clone size: .; J gene: TRBJ1-2; CDR3 protein: CASSWTDNYGYTF; CDR3 DNA: TGTGCCAGCAGCTGGACAGATAACTATGGCTACACCTTC
D gene: TRBD1; V gene: TRBV4-1; clone size: .; J gene: TRBJ1-2; CDR3 protein: CASSQDSSFSGQGPNYGYTF; CDR3 DNA: TGCGCCAGCAGCCAAGATAGTTCTTTTAGTGGACAGGGCCCTAACTATGGCTACACCTTC
D gene: TRBD2; V gene: TRBV4-2; clone size: .; J gene: TRBJ2-4; CDR3 protein: CASSQNLAGGRTYF; CDR3 DNA: TGTGCCAGCAGCCAGAACCTAGCGGGGGGGCGAACCTACTTC
D gene: .; V gene: TRBV6-5; clone size: .; J gene: TRBJ1-1; CDR3 protein: CASSSHRMNTEAFF; CDR3 DNA: TGTGCCAGCAGTTCACACCGCATGAACACTGAAGCTTTCTTT
D gene: .; V gene: TRBV7-3; clone size: .; J gene: TRBJ1-1; CDR3 protein: CASSLIGAEAFF; CDR3 DNA: TGTGCCAGCAGCTTAATTGGAGCCGAAGCTTTCTTT
D gene: .; V gene: TRBV13; clone size: .; J gene: TRBJ2-2; CDR3 protein: CASSLAVSGTNTGELFF; CDR3 DNA: TGTGCCAGCAGCTTAGCGGTTAGCGGTACGAACACCGGGGAGCTGTTTTTT
D gene: TRBD1; V gene: TRBV6-5; clone size: .; J gene: TRBJ2-2; CDR3 protein: CASTRQGRDTGELFF; CDR3 DNA: TGTGCCAGCACCAGACAGGGTAGGGACACCGGGGAGCTGTTTTTT
D gene: .; V gene: TRBV5-6; clone size: .; J gene: TRBJ2-3; CDR3 protein: CASSPTGGSTDTQYF; CDR3 DNA: TGTGCCAGCAGCCCAACGGGGGGCAGCACAGATACGCAGTATTTT
D gene: .; V gene: TRBV5-1; clone size: .; J gene: TRBJ1-3; CDR3 protein: CASSGDGSSGNTIYF; CDR3 DNA: TGCGCCAGCAGCGGAGACGGGAGCTCTGGAAACACCATATATTTT
D gene: .; V gene: TRBV19; clone size: .; J gene: TRBJ1-1; CDR3 protein: CASSRRGNTEAFF; CDR3 DNA: TGTGCCAGTAGCCGTAGGGGGAACACTGAAGCTTTCTTT
D gene: TRBD1; V gene: TRBV5-1; clone size: .; J gene: TRBJ2-7; CDR3 protein: CASSWDRGLNEQYF; CDR3 DNA: TGCGCCAGCAGTTGGGACAGGGGCTTGAACGAGCAGTACTTC
D gene: .; V gene: TRBV18; clone size: .; J gene: TRBJ2-7; CDR3 protein: CASSPSDVRLYEQYF; CDR3 DNA: TGTGCCAGCTCACCCTCCGACGTAAGACTCTACGAGCAGTACTTC
D gene: TRBD1; V gene: TRBV6-5; clone size: .; J gene: TRBJ1-5; CDR3 protein: CASRDRGVSNQPQHF; CDR3 DNA: TGTGCCAGCAGAGACAGGGGGGTAAGCAATCAGCCCCAGCATTTT
D gene: .; V gene: TRBV10-2; clone size: .; J gene: TRBJ2-3; CDR3 protein: CASSESRLARYTDTQYF; CDR3 DNA: TGCGCCAGCAGTGAGTCGCGGCTAGCGAGGTACACAGATACGCAGTATTTT
D gene: .; V gene: TRBV19; clone size: .; J gene: TRBJ1-5; CDR3 protein: CASTPGVWRDSNQPQHF; CDR3 DNA: TGTGCCAGTACTCCGGGAGTATGGCGCGATAGCAATCAGCCCCAGCATTTT
D gene: TRBD1; V gene: TRBV7-9; clone size: .; J gene: TRBJ1-1; CDR3 protein: CASSRDRVNTEAFF; CDR3 DNA: TGTGCCAGCAGCAGGGACAGGGTGAACACTGAAGCTTTCTTT
D gene: TRBD2; V gene: TRBV9; clone size: .; J gene: TRBJ2-2; CDR3 protein: CASSVGRGRVHTGELFF; CDR3 DNA: TGTGCCAGCAGCGTAGGGAGAGGGAGGGTTCACACCGGGGAGCTGTTTTTT
D gene: .; V gene: TRBV6-5; clone size: .; J gene: TRBJ1-1; CDR3 protein: CASSYPPRQWNTEAFF; CDR3 DNA: TGTGCCAGCAGTTACCCGCCCAGGCAGTGGAACACTGAAGCTTTCTTT
D gene: TRBD2; V gene: TRBV18; clone size: .; J gene: TRBJ2-7; CDR3 protein: CASSLGEGYEQYF; CDR3 DNA: TGTGCCAGCTCATTAGGGGAGGGCTACGAGCAGTACTTC
D gene: .; V gene: TRBV5-8; clone size: few; J gene: TRBJ1-3; CDR3 protein: CASSFTGTGNTIYF; CDR3 DNA: TGTGCCAGCAGCTTCACAGGGACTGGAAACACCATATATTTT
D gene: .; V gene: TRBV4-2; clone size: once; J gene: TRBJ1-1; CDR3 protein: CASSQDGGGRGEAFF; CDR3 DNA: TGTGCCAGCAGCCAAGATGGGGGGGGGAGGGGTGAAGCTTTCTTT
D gene: .; V gene: TRBV5-1; clone size: .; J gene: TRBJ2-3; CDR3 protein: CASSLVGAVPDTQYF; CDR3 DNA: TGCGCCAGCAGCTTGGTGGGGGCGGTTCCGGATACGCAGTATTTT